This T cell receptor (beta chain) is drawn from a study of cytomegalovirus exposure and HLA in healthy donors. This clone showed up just a few times. PCR amplification relied on 60 Vbeta primers (plus 13 Jbeta primers). Assay used: immunoSEQ multiplex PCR; TCRdb lists only in-frame clones, some missing. The table includes about 170,000 clones, approximately 65% detected once. Germline-derived CDR1 and CDR2 are MNHEY and SVGAGI. The V and J ends lost 0 bases and 5 bases, in that order; junction bases with no gene match: 0. The CDR3 runs to 14 residues. This chain connects TRBV6-5 to TRBJ1-1; TRBD1 matches 10 bases. This clonotype originated in a man aged 40-49 years in good health and CMV-seronegative. Input material: PBMCs. The CDR3 loop is CASSYSDRGTEAFF. CDR3 sequence (DNA): TGTGCCAGCAGTTACTCGGACAGGGGGACTGAAGCTTTCTTT.